The clone carrying this T cell receptor (beta chain) turned up a few times. The time point: newly diagnosed GD, antithyroid drugs for less than 3 months. PBMCs were the source of the RNA used for TCR sequencing. Combining iRepertoire HTBI primers with Arm-PCR of CDR3 regions, the authors built TCR beta libraries. TCRdb re-analysed the multiplex PCR reads in MiXCR, keeping a single row per CDR3 protein. The table includes some 490,000 distinct CDR3 sequences, 12% detected once. This sample was included in a study of regulatory T cells in long-lasting Graves disease. Germline V lookup: CDR1 SGHDT, CDR2 YYEEEE. J gave up 4 bases and V 1 base, and 4 bases lay outside the gene matches. The length of the CDR3 is 14 residues. These data were also reused for a study on T cells in Graves' hyperthyroidism and ophthalmopathy.

V gene TRBV5-6 combines with J gene TRBJ1-2; 7 nucleotides align to TRBD1. The sample here was peripheral blood mononuclear cells (PBMCs), taken at new diagnosis, from a patient treated with antithyroid drugs. This clonotype originated in a woman in her 30s with Graves disease. CDR3 loop: CASSLKYRGYGYTF. CDR3 nucleotide sequence: TGTGCCAGCAGCTTGAAGTACAGGGGCTATGGCTACACCTTC.